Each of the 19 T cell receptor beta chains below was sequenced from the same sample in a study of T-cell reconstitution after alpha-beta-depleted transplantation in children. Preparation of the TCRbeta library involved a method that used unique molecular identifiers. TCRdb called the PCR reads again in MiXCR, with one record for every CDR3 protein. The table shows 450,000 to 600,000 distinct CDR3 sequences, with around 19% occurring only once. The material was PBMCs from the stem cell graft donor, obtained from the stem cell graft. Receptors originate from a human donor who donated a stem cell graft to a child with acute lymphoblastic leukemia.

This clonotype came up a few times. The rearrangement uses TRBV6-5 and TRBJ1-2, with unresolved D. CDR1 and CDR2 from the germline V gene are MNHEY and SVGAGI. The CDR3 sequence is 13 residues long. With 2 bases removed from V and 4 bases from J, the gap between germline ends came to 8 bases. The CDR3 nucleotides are TGTGCCAGCAGTTACGACCAAAGCTATGGCTACACCTTC. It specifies CASSYDQSYGYTF.

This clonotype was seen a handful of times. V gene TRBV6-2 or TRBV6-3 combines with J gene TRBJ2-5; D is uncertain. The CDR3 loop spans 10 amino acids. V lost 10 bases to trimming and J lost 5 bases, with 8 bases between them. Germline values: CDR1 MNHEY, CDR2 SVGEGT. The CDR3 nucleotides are TGTGCCACCCTAGGGGAGACCCAGTACTTC. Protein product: CATLGETQYF.

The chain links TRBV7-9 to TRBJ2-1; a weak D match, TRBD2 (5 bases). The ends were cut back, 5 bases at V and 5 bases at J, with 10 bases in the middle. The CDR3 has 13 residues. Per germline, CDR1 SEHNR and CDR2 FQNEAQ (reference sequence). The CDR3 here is CASSAPGNNEQFF. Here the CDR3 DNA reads TGTGCCAGCAGCGCCCCGGGAAACAATGAGCAGTTCTTC. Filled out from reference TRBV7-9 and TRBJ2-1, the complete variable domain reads DTGVSQNPRHKITKRGQNVTFRCDPISEHNRLYWYRQTLGQGPEFLTYFQNEAQLEKSRLLSDRFSAERPKGSFSTLEIQRTEQGDSAMYLCASSAPGNNEQFFGPGTRLTVL.

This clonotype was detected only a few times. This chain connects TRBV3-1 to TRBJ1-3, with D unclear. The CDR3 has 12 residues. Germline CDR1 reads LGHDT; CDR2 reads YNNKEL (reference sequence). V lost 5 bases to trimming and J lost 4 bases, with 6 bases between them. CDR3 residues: CASSTAGNTIYF. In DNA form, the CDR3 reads TGTGCCAGCAGCACAGCGGGAAACACCATATATTTT.

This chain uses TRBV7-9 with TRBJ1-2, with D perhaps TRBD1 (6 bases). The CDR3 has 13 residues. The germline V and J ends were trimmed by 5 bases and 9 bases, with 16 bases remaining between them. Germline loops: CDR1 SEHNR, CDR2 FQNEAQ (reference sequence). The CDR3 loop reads CASSPPSGESYTF. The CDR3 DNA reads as TGTGCCAGCAGCCCACCCTCAGGGGAAAGCTACACCTTC.

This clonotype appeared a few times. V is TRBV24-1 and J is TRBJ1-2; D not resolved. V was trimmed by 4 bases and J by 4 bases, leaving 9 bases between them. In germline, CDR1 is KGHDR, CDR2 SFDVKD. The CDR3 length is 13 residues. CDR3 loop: CATSEAPFYGYTF. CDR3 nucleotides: TGTGCCACCAGTGAGGCACCATTCTATGGCTACACCTTC.

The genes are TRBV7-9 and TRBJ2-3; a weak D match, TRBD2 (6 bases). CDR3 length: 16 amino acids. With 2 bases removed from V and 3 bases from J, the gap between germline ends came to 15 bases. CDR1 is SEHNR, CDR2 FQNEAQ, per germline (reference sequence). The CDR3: CASSLSSGGVTDTQYF. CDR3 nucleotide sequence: TGTGCCAGCAGCTTATCGTCCGGGGGTGTAACAGATACGCAGTATTTT. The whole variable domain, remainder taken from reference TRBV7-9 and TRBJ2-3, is DTGVSQNPRHKITKRGQNVTFRCDPISEHNRLYWYRQTLGQGPEFLTYFQNEAQLEKSRLLSDRFSAERPKGSFSTLEIQRTEQGDSAMYLCASSLSSGGVTDTQYFGPGTRLTVL.

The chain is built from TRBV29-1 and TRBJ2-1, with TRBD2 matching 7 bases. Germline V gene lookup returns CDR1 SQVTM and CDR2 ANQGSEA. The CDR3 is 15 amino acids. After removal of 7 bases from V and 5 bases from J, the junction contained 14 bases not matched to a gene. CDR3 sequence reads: CSAEGRGGRNNEQFF. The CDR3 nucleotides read TGCAGCGCTGAGGGTAGGGGAGGGAGGAACAATGAGCAGTTCTTC.

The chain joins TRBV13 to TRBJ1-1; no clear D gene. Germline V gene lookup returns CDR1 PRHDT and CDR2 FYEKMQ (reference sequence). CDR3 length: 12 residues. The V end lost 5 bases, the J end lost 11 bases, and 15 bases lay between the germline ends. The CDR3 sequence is CASSLGPRGAFF. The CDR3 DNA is TGTGCCAGCAGCCTCGGGCCCCGAGGGGCTTTCTTT.

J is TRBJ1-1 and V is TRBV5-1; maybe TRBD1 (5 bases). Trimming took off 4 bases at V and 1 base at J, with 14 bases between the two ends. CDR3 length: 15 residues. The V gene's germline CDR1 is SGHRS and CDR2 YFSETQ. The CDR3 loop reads CASSAAGPENTEAFF. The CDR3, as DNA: TGCGCCAGCAGCGCCGCAGGGCCGGAGAACACTGAAGCTTTCTTT.

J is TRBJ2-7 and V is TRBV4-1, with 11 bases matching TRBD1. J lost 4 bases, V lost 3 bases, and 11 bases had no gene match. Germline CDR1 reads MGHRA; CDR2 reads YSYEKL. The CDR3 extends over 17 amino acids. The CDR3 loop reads CASSHVLRDRGKYEQYF. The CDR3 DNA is TGCGCCAGCAGCCATGTCCTCCGGGACAGGGGGAAGTACGAGCAGTACTTC.

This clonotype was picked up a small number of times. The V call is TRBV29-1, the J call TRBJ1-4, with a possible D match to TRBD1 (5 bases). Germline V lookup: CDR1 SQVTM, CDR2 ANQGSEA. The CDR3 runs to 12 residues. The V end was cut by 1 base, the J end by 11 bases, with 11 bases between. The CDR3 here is CSVEASTDKLFF. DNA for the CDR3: TGCAGCGTTGAAGCGTCGACAGATAAACTGTTTTTT.

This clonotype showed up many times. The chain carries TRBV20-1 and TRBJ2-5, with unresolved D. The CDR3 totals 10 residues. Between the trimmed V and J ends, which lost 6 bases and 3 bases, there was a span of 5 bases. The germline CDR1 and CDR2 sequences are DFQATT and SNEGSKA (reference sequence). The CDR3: CSALKETQYF. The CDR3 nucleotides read TGCAGTGCGCTTAAAGAGACCCAGTACTTC.

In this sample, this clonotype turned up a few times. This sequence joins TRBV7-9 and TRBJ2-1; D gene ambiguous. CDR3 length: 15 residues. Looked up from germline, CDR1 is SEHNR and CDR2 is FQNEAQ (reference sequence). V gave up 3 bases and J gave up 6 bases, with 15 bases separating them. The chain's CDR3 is CASSLRSPNVNEQFF. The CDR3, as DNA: TGTGCCAGCAGCTTGAGGTCACCTAACGTCAATGAGCAGTTCTTC.

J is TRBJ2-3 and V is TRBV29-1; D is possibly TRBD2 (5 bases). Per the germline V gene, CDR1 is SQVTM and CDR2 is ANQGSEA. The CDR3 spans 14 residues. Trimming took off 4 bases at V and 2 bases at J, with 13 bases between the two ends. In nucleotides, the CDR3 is TGCAGCGTTGTCTCTAGCTCCTACACAGATACGCAGTATTTT. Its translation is CSVVSSSYTDTQYF.

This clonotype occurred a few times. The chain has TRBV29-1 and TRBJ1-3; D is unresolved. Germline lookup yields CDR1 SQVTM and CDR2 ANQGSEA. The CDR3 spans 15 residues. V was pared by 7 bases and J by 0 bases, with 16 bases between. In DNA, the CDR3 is TGCAGCGGAGACTTGATCGGGGACTCTGGAAACACCATATATTTT. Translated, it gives CSGDLIGDSGNTIYF.

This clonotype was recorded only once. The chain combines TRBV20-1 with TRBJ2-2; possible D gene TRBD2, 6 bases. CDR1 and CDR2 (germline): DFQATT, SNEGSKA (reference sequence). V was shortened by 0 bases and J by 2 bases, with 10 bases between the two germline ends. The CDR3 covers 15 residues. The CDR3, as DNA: TGCAGTGCTAGAGACGGGAGCGATAACACCGGGGAGCTGTTTTTT. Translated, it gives CSARDGSDNTGELFF.

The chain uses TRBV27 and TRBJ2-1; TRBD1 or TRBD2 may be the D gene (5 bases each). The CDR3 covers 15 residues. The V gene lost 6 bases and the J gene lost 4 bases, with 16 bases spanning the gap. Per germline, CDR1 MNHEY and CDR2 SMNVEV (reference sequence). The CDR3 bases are TGTGCCAGCAGCCACCGGGACGACCTATACAATGAGCAGTTCTTC. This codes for CASSHRDDLYNEQFF.

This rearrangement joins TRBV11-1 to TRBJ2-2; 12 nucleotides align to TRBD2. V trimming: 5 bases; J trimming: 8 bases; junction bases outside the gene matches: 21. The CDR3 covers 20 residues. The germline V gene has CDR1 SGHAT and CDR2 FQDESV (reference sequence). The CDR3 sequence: CASSRGGSARTSGTPGELFF. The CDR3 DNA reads TGTGCCAGCAGCCGTGGGGGAAGCGCCCGGACTAGCGGGACCCCAGGGGAGCTGTTTTTT.